This is a list of T cell receptor beta chains from one sample in a study of T-cell memory formation after mild COVID-19. Each CDR3 protein gets one entry after TCRdb re-called the 5' RACE reads with MiXCR. The table records about half a million distinct CDR3 sequences, over 15% of them present only once. Sequencing was performed on PBMCs or a T cell subset sorted from them (not recorded which). All receptors come from an adult woman who had mild COVID-19 (a few samples of this study predate the infection). Cell type and time point are not known. CDR3s include the opening cysteine and the closing phenylalanine or tryptophan. D genes are given only for firm matches. The size field is filled for only some rows; it gives once, few, many or a size class.

size: -; V: TRBV6-1; J: TRBJ2-1; D: -; DNA: TGTGCCAGCAGTGAAGCTATCCATGAGCAGTTCTTC; CDR3: CASSEAIHEQFF
size: -; V: TRBV5-1; J: TRBJ1-2; D: -; DNA: TGCGCCAGCAGCTTGGACGACAGCGTAAGCCCCTATGGCTACACCTTC; CDR3: CASSLDDSVSPYGYTF
size: -; V: TRBV2; J: TRBJ2-1; D: -; DNA: TGTGCCAGCCACTATATAAATGAGCAGTTCTTC; CDR3: CASHYINEQFF
size: -; V: TRBV9; J: TRBJ1-2; D: -; DNA: TGTGCCAGCAGCGTAGGCCAGACCTATGGCTACACCTTC; CDR3: CASSVGQTYGYTF
size: -; V: TRBV6-5; J: TRBJ2-5; D: -; DNA: TGTGCCAGCTCCTACGGGGGAGTCGGCCAAGAGACCCAGTACTTC; CDR3: CASSYGGVGQETQYF
size: few; V: TRBV6-5; J: TRBJ1-1; D: TRBD1; DNA: TGTGCCAGCAGTCACCAGGGGGCGTGGAACACTGAAGCTTTCTTT; CDR3: CASSHQGAWNTEAFF
size: few; V: TRBV24-1; J: TRBJ2-1; D: TRBD2; DNA: TGTGCCACCAGTGATGTCCGACTAGCGGGAGGGAACAATGAGCAGTTCTTC; CDR3: CATSDVRLAGGNNEQFF
size: -; V: TRBV12-3/TRBV12-4; J: TRBJ2-3; D: -; DNA: TGTGCCAGCAGTCCCTCCGGCACCGAGGGAGATACGCAGTATTTT; CDR3: CASSPSGTEGDTQYF
size: few; V: TRBV7-8; J: TRBJ2-7; D: -; DNA: TGTGCCAGCAGCTTAGGCAGGGCCAGGGGTAGTTACGAGCAGTACTTC; CDR3: CASSLGRARGSYEQYF
size: few; V: TRBV6-5; J: TRBJ1-2; D: -; DNA: TGTGCCAGCACCCCGGGTGACAACTATGGCTACACCTTC; CDR3: CASTPGDNYGYTF
size: many; V: TRBV4-3; J: TRBJ1-3; D: -; DNA: TGCGCCAGCAGCCAATTTCAGGGGACGCTCAACACCATATATTTT; CDR3: CASSQFQGTLNTIYF
size: few; V: TRBV11-3; J: TRBJ2-7; D: -; DNA: TGTGCCAGCAGCTTCACCTGGCAGGACCTTGCCTACGAGCAGTACTTC; CDR3: CASSFTWQDLAYEQYF
size: few; V: TRBV7-6; J: TRBJ2-7; D: -; DNA: TGTGCCAGCAGTCCCTTGCCCGATAGCTCCTACGAGCAGTACTTC; CDR3: CASSPLPDSSYEQYF